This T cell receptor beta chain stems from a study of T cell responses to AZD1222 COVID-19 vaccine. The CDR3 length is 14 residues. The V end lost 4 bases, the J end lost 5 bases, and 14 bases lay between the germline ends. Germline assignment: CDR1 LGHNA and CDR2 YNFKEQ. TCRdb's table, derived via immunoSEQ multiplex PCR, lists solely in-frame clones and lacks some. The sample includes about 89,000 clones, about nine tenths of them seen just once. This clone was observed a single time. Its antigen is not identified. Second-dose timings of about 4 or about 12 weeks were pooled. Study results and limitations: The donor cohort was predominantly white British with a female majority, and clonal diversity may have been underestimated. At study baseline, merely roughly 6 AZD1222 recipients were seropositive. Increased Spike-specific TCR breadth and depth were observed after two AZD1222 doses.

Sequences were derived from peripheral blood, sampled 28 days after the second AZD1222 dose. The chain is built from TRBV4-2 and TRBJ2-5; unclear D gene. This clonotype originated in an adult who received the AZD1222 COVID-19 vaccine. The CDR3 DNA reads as TGTGCCAGCAGCCCCGGGTATGTGGGGGAGACCCAGTACTTC. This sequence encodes CASSPGYVGETQYF.